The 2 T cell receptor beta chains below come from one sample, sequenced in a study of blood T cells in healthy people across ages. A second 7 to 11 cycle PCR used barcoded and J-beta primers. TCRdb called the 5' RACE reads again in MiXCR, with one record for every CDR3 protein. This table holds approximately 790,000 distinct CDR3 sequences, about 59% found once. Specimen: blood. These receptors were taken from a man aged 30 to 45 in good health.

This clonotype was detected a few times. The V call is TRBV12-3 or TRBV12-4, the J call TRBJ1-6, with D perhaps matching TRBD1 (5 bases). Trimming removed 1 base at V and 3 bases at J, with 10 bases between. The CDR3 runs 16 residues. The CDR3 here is CASSLGMGGYNSPLHF. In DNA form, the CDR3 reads TGTGCCAGCAGTTTAGGTATGGGGGGCTATAATTCACCCCTCCACTTT.

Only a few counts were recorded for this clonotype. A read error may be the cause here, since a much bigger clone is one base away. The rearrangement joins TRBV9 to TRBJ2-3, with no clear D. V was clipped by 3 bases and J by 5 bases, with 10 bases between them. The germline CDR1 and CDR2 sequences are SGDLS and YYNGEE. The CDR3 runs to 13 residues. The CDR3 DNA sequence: TGTGCCAGCAGCGGAGCTGGGAAAGATACGCAGTATTTT. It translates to CASSGAGKDTQYF.